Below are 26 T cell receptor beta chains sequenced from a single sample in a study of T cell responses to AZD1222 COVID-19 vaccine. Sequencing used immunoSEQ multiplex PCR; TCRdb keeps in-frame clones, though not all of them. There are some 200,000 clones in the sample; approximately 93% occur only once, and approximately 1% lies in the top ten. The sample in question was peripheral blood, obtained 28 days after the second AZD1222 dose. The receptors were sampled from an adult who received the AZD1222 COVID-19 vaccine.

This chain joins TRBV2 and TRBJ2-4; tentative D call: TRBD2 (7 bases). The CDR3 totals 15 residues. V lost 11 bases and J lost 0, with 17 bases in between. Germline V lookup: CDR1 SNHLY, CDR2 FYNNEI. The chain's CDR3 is CACHPGGLAKNIQYF. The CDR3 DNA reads TGTGCCTGCCACCCCGGGGGGCTAGCCAAAAACATTCAGTACTTC.

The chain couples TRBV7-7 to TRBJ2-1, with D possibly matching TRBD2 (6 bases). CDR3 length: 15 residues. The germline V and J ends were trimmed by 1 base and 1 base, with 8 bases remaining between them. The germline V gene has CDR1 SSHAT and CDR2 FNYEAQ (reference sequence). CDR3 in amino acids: CASSLGSGSYNEQFF. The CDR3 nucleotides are TGTGCCAGCAGCTTAGGGAGCGGGTCCTACAATGAGCAGTTCTTC.

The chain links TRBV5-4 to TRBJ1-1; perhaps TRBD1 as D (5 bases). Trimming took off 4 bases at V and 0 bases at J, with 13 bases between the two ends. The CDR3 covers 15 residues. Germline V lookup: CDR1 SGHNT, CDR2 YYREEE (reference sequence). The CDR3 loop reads CASSQRQNLNTEAFF. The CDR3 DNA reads TGTGCCAGCAGCCAACGACAGAATTTGAACACTGAAGCTTTCTTT.

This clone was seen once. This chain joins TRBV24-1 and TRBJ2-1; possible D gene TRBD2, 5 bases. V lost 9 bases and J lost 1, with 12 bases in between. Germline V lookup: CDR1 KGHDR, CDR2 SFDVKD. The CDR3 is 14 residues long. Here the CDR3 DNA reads TGTGCCACCTCCCGGACTCTGTCCTACAATGAGCAGTTCTTC. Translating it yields CATSRTLSYNEQFF.

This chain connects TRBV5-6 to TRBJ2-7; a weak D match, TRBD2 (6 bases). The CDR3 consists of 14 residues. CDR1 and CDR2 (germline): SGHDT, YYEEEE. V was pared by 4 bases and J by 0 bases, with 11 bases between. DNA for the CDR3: TGTGCCAGCAGCCCGGGAGCTCGCTCCTACGAGCAGTACTTC. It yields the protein CASSPGARSYEQYF.

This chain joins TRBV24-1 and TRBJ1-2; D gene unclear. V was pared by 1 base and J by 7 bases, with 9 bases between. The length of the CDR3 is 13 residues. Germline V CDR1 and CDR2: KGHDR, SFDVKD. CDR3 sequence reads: CATSDFVGAGYTF. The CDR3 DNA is TGTGCCACCAGTGATTTTGTGGGCGCTGGCTACACCTTC.

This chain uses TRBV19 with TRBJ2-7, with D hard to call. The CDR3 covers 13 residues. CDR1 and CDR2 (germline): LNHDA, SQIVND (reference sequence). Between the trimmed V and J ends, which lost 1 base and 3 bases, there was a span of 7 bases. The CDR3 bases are TGTGCCAGTAGTATAGCGCTGGACTACGAGCAGTACTTC. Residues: CASSIALDYEQYF.

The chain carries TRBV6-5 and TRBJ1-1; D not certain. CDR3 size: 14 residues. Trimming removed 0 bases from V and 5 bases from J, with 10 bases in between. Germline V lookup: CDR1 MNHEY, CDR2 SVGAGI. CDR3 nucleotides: TGTGCCAGCAGTTACTCGGTCCCGATTACTGAAGCTTTCTTT. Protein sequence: CASSYSVPITEAFF.

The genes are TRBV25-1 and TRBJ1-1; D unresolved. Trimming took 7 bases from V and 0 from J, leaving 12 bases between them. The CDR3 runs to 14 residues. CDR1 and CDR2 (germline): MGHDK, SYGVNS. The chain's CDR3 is CASNGARMNTEAFF. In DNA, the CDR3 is TGTGCCAGCAACGGAGCTCGCATGAACACTGAAGCTTTCTTT. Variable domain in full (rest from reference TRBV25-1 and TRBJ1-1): EADIYQTPRYLVIGTGKKITLECSQTMGHDKMYWYQQDPGMELHLIHYSYGVNSTEKGDLSSESTVSRIRTEHFPLTLESARPSHTSQYLCASNGARMNTEAFFGQGTRLTVV.

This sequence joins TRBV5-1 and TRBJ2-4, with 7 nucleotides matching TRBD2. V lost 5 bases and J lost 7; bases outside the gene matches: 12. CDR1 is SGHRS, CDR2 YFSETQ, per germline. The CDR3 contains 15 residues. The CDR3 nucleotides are TGCGCCAGCAGGACCAACCCGGGGGGAGATAACATTCAGTACTTC. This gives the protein CASRTNPGGDNIQYF.

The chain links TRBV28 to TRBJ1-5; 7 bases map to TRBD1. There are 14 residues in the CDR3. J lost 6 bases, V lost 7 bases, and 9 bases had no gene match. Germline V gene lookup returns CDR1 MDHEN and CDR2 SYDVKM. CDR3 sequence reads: CASTISQGSQPQHF. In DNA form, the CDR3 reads TGTGCCAGCACCATCTCACAGGGGTCTCAGCCCCAGCATTTT.

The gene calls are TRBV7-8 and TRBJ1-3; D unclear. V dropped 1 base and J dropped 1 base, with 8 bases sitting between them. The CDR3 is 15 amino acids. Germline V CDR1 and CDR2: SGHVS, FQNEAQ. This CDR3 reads CASSLGQLSGNTIYF. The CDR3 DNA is TGTGCCAGCAGCTTAGGTCAGCTGTCTGGAAACACCATATATTTT. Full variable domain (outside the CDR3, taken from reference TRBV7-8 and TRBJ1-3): GAGVSQSPRYKVAKRGQDVALRCDPISGHVSLFWYQQALGQGPEFLTYFQNEAQLDKSGLPSDRFFAERPEGSVSTLKIQRTQQEDSAVYLCASSLGQLSGNTIYFGEGSWLTVV.

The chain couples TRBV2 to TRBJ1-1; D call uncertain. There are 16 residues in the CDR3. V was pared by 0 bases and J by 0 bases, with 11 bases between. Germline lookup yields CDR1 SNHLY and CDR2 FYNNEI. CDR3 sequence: CASSEAHHGMNTEAFF. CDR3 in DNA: TGTGCCAGCAGTGAAGCGCACCACGGCATGAACACTGAAGCTTTCTTT.

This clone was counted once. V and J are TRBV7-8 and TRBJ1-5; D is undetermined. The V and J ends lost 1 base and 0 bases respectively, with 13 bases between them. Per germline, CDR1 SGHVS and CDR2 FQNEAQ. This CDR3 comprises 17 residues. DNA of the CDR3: TGTGCCAGCAGCTTAGGAGGTCGGGCAGTTAGCAATCAGCCCCAGCATTTT. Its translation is CASSLGGRAVSNQPQHF.

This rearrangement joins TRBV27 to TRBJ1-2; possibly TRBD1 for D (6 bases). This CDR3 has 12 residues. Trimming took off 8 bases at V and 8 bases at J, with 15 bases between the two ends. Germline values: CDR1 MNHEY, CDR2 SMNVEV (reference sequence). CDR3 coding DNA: TGTGCCAGCGGATTCACAGGGAGCGGCTACACCTTC. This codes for CASGFTGSGYTF.

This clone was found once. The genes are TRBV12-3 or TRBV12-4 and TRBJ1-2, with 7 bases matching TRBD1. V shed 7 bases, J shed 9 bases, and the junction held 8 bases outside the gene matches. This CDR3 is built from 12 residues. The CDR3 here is CASTATGLSYTF. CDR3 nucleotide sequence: TGTGCCAGCACCGCGACAGGGCTCAGCTACACCTTC.

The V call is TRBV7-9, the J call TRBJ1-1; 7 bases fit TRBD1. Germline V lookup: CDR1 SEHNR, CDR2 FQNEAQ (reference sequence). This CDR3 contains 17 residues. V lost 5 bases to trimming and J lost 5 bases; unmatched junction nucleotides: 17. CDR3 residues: CASSERGGGRGGTEAFF. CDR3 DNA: TGTGCCAGCAGCGAGAGAGGTGGCGGCAGGGGGGGTACTGAAGCTTTCTTT.

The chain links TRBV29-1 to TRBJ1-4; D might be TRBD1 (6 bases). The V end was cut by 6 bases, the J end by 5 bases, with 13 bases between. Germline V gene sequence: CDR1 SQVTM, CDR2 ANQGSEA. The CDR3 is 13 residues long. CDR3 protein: CSVARQANEKLFF. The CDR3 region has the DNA TGCAGCGTCGCCCGACAGGCAAATGAAAAACTGTTTTTT.

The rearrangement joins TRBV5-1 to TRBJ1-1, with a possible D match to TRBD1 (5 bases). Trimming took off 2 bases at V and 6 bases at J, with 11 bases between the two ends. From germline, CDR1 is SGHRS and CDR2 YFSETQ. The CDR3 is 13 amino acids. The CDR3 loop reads CASSFRTGAEAFF. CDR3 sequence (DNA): TGCGCCAGCAGCTTCCGGACGGGGGCTGAAGCTTTCTTT. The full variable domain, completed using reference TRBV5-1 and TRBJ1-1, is KAGVTQTPRYLIKTRGQQVTLSCSPISGHRSVSWYQQTPGQGLQFLFEYFSETQRNKGNFPGRFSGRQFSNSRSEMNVSTLELGDSALYLCASSFRTGAEAFFGQGTRLTVV.

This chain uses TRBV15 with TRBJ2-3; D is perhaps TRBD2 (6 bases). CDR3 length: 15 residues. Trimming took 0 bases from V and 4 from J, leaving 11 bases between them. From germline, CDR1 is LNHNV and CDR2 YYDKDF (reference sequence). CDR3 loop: CATSREGGSPDTQYF. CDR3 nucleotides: TGTGCCACCAGCAGAGAGGGGGGTAGCCCAGATACGCAGTATTTT.

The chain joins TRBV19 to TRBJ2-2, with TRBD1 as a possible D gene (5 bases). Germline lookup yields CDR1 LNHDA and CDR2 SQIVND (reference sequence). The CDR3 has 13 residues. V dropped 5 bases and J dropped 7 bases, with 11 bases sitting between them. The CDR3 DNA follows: TGTGCCAGTAGTGCCCAGGGTTTCGGGGAGCTGTTTTTT. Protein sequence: CASSAQGFGELFF.

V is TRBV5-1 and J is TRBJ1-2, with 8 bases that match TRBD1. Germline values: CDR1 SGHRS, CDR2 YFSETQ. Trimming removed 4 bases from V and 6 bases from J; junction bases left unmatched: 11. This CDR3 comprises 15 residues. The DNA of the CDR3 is TGCGCCAGCAGCGCGGAACGGACAGGGTATCATGGCTACACCTTC. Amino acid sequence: CASSAERTGYHGYTF.

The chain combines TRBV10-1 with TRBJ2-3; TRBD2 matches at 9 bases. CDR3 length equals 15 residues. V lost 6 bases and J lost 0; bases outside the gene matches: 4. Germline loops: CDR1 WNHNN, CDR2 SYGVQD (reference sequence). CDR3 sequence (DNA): TGCGCCAGCAGCGCTAGCGGGGTTAGCACAGATACGCAGTATTTT. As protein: CASSASGVSTDTQYF.

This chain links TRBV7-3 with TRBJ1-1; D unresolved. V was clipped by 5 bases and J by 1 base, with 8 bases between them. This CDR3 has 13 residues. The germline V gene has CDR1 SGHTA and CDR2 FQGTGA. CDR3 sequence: CASSTSWNTEAFF. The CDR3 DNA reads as TGTGCCAGCAGCACGTCTTGGAACACTGAAGCTTTCTTT.

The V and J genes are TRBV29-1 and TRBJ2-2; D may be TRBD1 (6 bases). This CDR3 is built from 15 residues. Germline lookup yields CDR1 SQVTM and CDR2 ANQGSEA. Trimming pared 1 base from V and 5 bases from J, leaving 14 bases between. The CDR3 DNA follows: TGCAGCGTTGAAGCGGGCAGGGGACGAACCGGGGAGCTGTTTTTT. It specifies CSVEAGRGRTGELFF.

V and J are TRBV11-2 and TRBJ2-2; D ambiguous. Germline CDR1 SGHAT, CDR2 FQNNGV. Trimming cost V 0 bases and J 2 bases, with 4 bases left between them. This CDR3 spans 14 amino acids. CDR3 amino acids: CASSLERNTGELFF. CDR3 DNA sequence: TGTGCCAGCAGCTTAGAACGAAACACCGGGGAGCTGTTTTTT.